This T cell receptor (beta chain) was recovered during a study of blood T cell repertoires in COVID-19. On the study more broadly: COVID-19 samples, acute and convalescent, were from the United States, Italy and Spain. Sample material is recorded as cDNA or gDNA derived from T cells, B-cell-depleted T cells, or PBMCs.

The sample holds one count of this clone. Source study methods: The authors estimated nucleated cell counts from reference gene primer amplification. TCRdb's table, derived via immunoSEQ multiplex PCR, lists solely in-frame clones and lacks some. V and J calls and clone size follow that table, whereas D and trimming were derived from the DNA. Counted here are roughly 160,000 clones, around four fifths occurring once; the ten biggest clones make up around 2.1%. The CDR3 sequence is 15 residues long. V was clipped by 2 bases and J by 4 bases, with 13 bases between them. Germline values: CDR1 SGDLS, CDR2 YYNGEE.

This chain connects TRBV9 to TRBJ2-1; D may be TRBD2 (5 bases). Sample: peripheral blood. This TCR came from a woman older than 75 with acute or convalescent COVID-19. The CDR3 DNA reads TGTGCCAGCAGCGTCCTGGAGACGGGATACAATGAGCAGTTCTTC. It yields the protein CASSVLETGYNEQFF.